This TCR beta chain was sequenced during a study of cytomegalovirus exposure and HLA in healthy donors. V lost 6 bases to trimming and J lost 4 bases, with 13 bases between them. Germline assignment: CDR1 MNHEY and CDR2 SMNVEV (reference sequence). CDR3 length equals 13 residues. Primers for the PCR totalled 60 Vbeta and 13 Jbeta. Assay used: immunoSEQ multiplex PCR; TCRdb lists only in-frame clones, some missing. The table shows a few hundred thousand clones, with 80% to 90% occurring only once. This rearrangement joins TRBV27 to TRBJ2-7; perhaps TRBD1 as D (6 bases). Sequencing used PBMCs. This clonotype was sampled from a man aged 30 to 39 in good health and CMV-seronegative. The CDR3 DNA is TGTGCCAGCAGCCCGGGACATAAATACGAGCAGTACTTC. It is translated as CASSPGHKYEQYF.